This T cell receptor (beta chain) was sequenced in a study of OX40 agonist ivuxolimab in advanced cancers. Whole-study findings and limits: Expanded clones were, on average, more numerous in CD8+ T cells than in CD4+. Clonal expansion was seen in CD4+ and CD8+ blood T cells by week 6 at 0.1 to 3.0 mg/kg.

Of note for this clone: Its antigen is not identified.

Sequenced by immunoSEQ multiplex PCR; TCRdb stores in-frame clones only, minus some. The repertoire includes about 40,000 clones, about 83% of them detected once, and 20% to 25% sits in the top ten. Germline V gene lookup returns CDR1 SGHNT and CDR2 YYREEE (reference sequence). Trimming shortened V by 1 base and J by 5 bases, and 6 bases separated the two germline ends. The length of the CDR3 is 13 residues. Sample: CD4+ or CD8+ T cells sorted from blood, taken in a trial of the OX40 agonist ivuxolimab. This clonotype was obtained from an adult with an advanced solid tumor such as melanoma, head and neck, liver or kidney cancer. This sequence joins TRBV5-4 and TRBJ2-2; D is unresolved. Here the CDR3 reads CASSLQKTGELFF. For the CDR3, the DNA is TGTGCCAGCAGCTTGCAAAAAACCGGGGAGCTGTTTTTT.